A single sample gave rise to the 19 T cell receptor beta chains below, sequenced in a study of blood T cell repertoires in COVID-19. Produced via immunoSEQ multiplex PCR; TCRdb's table is partial and in-frame only. The sample has approximately 210,000 clones, roughly four fifths seen once; the top ten hold 7.6%. The specimen sequenced was peripheral blood. The receptor set was obtained from a woman in her fifties or sixties with active or convalescent COVID-19.

The chain joins TRBV5-1 to TRBJ1-2; D perhaps matches TRBD1 (5 bases). V gave up 0 bases and J gave up 8 bases, with 14 bases separating them. The CDR3 runs to 14 residues. Germline CDR1 and CDR2: SGHRS and YFSETQ. Here the CDR3 reads CASSLVVREGGYTF. CDR3 bases: TGCGCCAGCAGCTTGGTTGTCAGGGAGGGCGGCTACACCTTC.

The rearrangement links TRBV9 to TRBJ2-7, with 12 bases aligning to TRBD1. Germline lookup yields CDR1 SGDLS and CDR2 YYNGEE. V gave up 3 bases and J gave up 3 bases; unmatched junction bases: 4. The CDR3 sequence is 15 residues long. CDR3 sequence reads: CASSAGTGGFYEQYF. CDR3 in DNA: TGTGCCAGCAGCGCCGGGACAGGGGGCTTCTACGAGCAGTACTTC.

The chain carries TRBV7-2 and TRBJ2-5; TRBD2 matches 9 bases. The germline CDR1 and CDR2 sequences are SGHTA and FQGNSA. The CDR3 extends over 16 amino acids. The V segment lost 2 bases and the J segment 5 bases; nucleotides outside the gene matches: 9. This CDR3 is CASSLLGTSTLETQYF. The CDR3 DNA reads as TGTGCCAGCAGCTTATTGGGGACTAGCACGCTGGAGACCCAGTACTTC.

This chain joins TRBV9 and TRBJ2-2; D ambiguous. Germline CDR1 is SGDLS and CDR2 is YYNGEE. This CDR3 is built from 14 residues. Trimming took off 4 bases at V and 5 bases at J, with 12 bases between the two ends. The CDR3 nucleotides are TGTGCCAGCAGCCCTTACGAGATAACCGGGGAGCTGTTTTTT. Amino acids: CASSPYEITGELFF.

This clone has just one count. Written as DNA, the CDR3 is TGTGCCAGCAGTTACTCGTCAGGGGTCGGAAACACCATATATTTT. Translation gives CASSYSSGVGNTIYF. This chain joins TRBV6-6 and TRBJ1-3; tentative D call: TRBD1 (6 bases). Germline lookup yields CDR1 MNHNY and CDR2 SVGAGI (reference sequence). V gave up 0 bases and J gave up 4 bases, with 10 bases separating them. The CDR3 covers 15 residues.

This rearrangement joins TRBV6-5 to TRBJ2-4; D call uncertain. Per germline, CDR1 MNHEY and CDR2 SVGAGI. CDR3 size: 15 residues. Trimming took off 6 bases at V and 0 bases at J, with 12 bases between the two ends. The CDR3 reads CASRDWALAKNIQYF. The CDR3 bases are TGTGCCAGCAGGGATTGGGCTCTAGCCAAAAACATTCAGTACTTC.

The chain employs TRBV24-1 and TRBJ1-4; tentatively, D is TRBD1 (6 bases). Trimming removed 3 bases at V and 7 bases at J, with 17 bases between. The germline CDR1 and CDR2 sequences are KGHDR and SFDVKD. This CDR3 comprises 16 residues. Written as DNA, the CDR3 is TGTGCCACCAGTGATCGGTCGCAGGGGAAGATTGAAAAACTGTTTTTT. It translates to CATSDRSQGKIEKLFF.

This rearrangement joins TRBV13 to TRBJ2-1, with 11 bases aligning to TRBD2. The CDR3 totals 20 residues. V shed 1 base, J shed 0 bases, and the junction held 11 bases outside the gene matches. Germline V gives CDR1 PRHDT, CDR2 FYEKMQ (reference sequence). CDR3 loop: CASSLVVGTSGYSSYNEQFF. The CDR3 region has the DNA TGTGCCAGCAGCTTAGTTGTCGGGACTAGCGGCTACAGCTCCTACAATGAGCAGTTCTTC.

The V and J genes are TRBV19 and TRBJ2-5; TRBD1 matches 10 bases. The CDR3 is 15 amino acids. With 3 bases clipped from V and 2 bases from J, the junction kept 3 bases outside the gene matches. Germline-derived CDR1 and CDR2 are LNHDA and SQIVND (reference sequence). CDR3 loop: CASSIGTGVQETQYF. The CDR3 bases are TGTGCCAGTAGTATCGGGACAGGGGTACAAGAGACCCAGTACTTC.

The chain links TRBV6-5 to TRBJ1-5; possible D gene TRBD1, 6 bases. Germline CDR1 is MNHEY and CDR2 is SVGAGI. Trimming took 6 bases from V and 0 from J, leaving 12 bases between them. The CDR3 is 15 amino acids. This chain's CDR3 is CASRTGTSSNQPQHF. The CDR3 region has the DNA TGTGCCAGCAGAACCGGGACATCTAGCAATCAGCCCCAGCATTTT.

By share, this clone ranks as medium-sized. V gene TRBV28 combines with J gene TRBJ2-7, with D possibly matching TRBD2 (6 bases). This CDR3 has 13 residues. Germline CDR1 and CDR2: MDHEN and SYDVKM. V was pared by 5 bases and J by 0 bases, with 8 bases between. The CDR3 nucleotides read TGTGCCAGCAGTCCCGGGAGCTCCTACGAGCAGTACTTC. Its protein is CASSPGSSYEQYF.

The J gene is TRBJ1-2, the V gene TRBV2, with D unclear. The CDR3 totals 11 residues. V was clipped by 6 bases and J by 7 bases, with 9 bases between them. Germline values: CDR1 SNHLY, CDR2 FYNNEI. In nucleotides, the CDR3 is TGTGCCAGCAGCCTAATCCTTGGCTACACCTTC. As protein: CASSLILGYTF.

V and J are TRBV28 and TRBJ2-3; D is uncertain. The ends were cut back, 6 bases at V and 0 bases at J, with 16 bases in the middle. The CDR3 consists of 16 residues. Germline CDR1 reads MDHEN; CDR2 reads SYDVKM. The CDR3 DNA reads TGTGCCAGCAGATCTGAGGCACTACCTAGCACAGATACGCAGTATTTT. As protein: CASRSEALPSTDTQYF.

Points on this clone: One end of the junction does not line up with germline, which may come from a read error. This chain joins TRBV6-5 and TRBJ1-1; 7 nucleotides align to TRBD1. The germline V gene encodes CDR1 MNHEY and CDR2 SVGAGI. CDR3 length: 13 amino acids. CDR3 loop: CASSDSGGTEAFF. The DNA for the CDR3 is TGTGCCAGCAGTGACTCAGGGGGCACTGAAGCTTTCTTT.

The chain is built from TRBV19 and TRBJ1-2; 7 bases map to TRBD1. CDR1 is LNHDA and CDR2 is SQIVND in the germline V gene (reference sequence). The CDR3 length is 15 residues. J lost 6 bases, V lost 4 bases, and 11 bases had no gene match. In nucleotides, the CDR3 is TGTGCCAGTAGTACCTGGAGGGGGCGGTTGCATGGCTACACCTTC. Encoded protein: CASSTWRGRLHGYTF.

The chain employs TRBV15 and TRBJ2-7, with D maybe TRBD1 (6 bases). CDR3 size: 15 residues. CDR1 and CDR2 from the germline V gene are LNHNV and YYDKDF (reference sequence). Trimming took off 4 bases at V and 2 bases at J, with 15 bases between the two ends. The CDR3 nucleotides read TGTGCCACCAGCAAAGGGGACACCTCGGCCTACGAGCAGTACGTC. It translates to CATSKGDTSAYEQYV.

The rearrangement uses TRBV14 and TRBJ2-7; 7 bases are shared with TRBD1. Germline loops: CDR1 SGHDN, CDR2 FVKESK. With V trimmed by 8 bases and J by 3 bases, 13 bases remained unmatched. The CDR3 consists of 15 residues. The CDR3 DNA sequence: TGTGCCAGCCAACATCTCCGGGACAGTTACTACGAGCAGTACTTC. This sequence encodes CASQHLRDSYYEQYF.

The rearrangement links TRBV5-1 to TRBJ2-2, with 8 nucleotides matching TRBD1. Trimming took 4 bases from V and 7 from J; bases not matched to a gene: 9. Germline CDR1 SGHRS, CDR2 YFSETQ. The CDR3 length is 15 residues. The CDR3 reads CASSTGQGFNGELFF. The CDR3 bases are TGCGCCAGCAGCACCGGACAGGGCTTTAACGGGGAGCTGTTTTTT.

DNA for the CDR3: TGTGCCAGTAGTATTCAGGGAAATAATTCACCCCTCCACTTT. This translates into CASSIQGNNSPLHF. The chain joins TRBV19 to TRBJ1-6, with D possibly being TRBD1 (5 bases). CDR3 length: 14 amino acids. Germline V CDR1 and CDR2: LNHDA, SQIVND (reference sequence). The V gene lost 3 bases and the J gene lost 5 bases, with 8 bases spanning the gap.